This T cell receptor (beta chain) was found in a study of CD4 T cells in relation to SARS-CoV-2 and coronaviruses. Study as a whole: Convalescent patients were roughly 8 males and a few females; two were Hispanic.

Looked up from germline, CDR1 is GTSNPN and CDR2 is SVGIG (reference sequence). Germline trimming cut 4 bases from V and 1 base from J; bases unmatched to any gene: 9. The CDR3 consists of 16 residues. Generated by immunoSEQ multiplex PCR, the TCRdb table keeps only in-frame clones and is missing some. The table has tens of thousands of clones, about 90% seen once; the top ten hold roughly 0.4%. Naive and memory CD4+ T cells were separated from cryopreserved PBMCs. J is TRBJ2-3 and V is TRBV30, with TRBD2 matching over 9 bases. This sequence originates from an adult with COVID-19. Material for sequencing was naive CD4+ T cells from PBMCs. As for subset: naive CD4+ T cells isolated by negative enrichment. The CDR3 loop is CAWTNIAGDGTDTQYF. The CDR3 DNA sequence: TGTGCCTGGACCAACATAGCGGGAGACGGCACAGATACGCAGTATTTT. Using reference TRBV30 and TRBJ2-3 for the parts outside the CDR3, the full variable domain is SQTIHQWPATLVQPVGSPLSLECTVEGTSNPNLYWYRQAAGRGLQLLFYSVGIGQISSEVPQNLSASRPQDRQFILSSKKLLLSDSGFYLCAWTNIAGDGTDTQYFGPGTRLTVL.